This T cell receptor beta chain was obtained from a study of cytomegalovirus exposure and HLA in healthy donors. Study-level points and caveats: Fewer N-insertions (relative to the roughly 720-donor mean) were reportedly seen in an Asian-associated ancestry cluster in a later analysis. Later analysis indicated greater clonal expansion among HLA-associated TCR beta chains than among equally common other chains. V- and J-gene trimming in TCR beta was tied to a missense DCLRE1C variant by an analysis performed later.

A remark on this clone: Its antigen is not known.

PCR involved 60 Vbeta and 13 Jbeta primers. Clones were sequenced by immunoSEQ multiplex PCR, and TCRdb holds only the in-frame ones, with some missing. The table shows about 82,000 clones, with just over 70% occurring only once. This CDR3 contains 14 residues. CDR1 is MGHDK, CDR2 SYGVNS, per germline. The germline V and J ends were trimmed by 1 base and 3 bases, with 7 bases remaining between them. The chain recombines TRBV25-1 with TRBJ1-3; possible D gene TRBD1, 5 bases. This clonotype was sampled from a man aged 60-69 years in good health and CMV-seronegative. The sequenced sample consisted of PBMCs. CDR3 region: CASSEWGLGNTIYF. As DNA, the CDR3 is TGTGCCAGCAGTGAATGGGGCCTTGGAAACACCATATATTTT.